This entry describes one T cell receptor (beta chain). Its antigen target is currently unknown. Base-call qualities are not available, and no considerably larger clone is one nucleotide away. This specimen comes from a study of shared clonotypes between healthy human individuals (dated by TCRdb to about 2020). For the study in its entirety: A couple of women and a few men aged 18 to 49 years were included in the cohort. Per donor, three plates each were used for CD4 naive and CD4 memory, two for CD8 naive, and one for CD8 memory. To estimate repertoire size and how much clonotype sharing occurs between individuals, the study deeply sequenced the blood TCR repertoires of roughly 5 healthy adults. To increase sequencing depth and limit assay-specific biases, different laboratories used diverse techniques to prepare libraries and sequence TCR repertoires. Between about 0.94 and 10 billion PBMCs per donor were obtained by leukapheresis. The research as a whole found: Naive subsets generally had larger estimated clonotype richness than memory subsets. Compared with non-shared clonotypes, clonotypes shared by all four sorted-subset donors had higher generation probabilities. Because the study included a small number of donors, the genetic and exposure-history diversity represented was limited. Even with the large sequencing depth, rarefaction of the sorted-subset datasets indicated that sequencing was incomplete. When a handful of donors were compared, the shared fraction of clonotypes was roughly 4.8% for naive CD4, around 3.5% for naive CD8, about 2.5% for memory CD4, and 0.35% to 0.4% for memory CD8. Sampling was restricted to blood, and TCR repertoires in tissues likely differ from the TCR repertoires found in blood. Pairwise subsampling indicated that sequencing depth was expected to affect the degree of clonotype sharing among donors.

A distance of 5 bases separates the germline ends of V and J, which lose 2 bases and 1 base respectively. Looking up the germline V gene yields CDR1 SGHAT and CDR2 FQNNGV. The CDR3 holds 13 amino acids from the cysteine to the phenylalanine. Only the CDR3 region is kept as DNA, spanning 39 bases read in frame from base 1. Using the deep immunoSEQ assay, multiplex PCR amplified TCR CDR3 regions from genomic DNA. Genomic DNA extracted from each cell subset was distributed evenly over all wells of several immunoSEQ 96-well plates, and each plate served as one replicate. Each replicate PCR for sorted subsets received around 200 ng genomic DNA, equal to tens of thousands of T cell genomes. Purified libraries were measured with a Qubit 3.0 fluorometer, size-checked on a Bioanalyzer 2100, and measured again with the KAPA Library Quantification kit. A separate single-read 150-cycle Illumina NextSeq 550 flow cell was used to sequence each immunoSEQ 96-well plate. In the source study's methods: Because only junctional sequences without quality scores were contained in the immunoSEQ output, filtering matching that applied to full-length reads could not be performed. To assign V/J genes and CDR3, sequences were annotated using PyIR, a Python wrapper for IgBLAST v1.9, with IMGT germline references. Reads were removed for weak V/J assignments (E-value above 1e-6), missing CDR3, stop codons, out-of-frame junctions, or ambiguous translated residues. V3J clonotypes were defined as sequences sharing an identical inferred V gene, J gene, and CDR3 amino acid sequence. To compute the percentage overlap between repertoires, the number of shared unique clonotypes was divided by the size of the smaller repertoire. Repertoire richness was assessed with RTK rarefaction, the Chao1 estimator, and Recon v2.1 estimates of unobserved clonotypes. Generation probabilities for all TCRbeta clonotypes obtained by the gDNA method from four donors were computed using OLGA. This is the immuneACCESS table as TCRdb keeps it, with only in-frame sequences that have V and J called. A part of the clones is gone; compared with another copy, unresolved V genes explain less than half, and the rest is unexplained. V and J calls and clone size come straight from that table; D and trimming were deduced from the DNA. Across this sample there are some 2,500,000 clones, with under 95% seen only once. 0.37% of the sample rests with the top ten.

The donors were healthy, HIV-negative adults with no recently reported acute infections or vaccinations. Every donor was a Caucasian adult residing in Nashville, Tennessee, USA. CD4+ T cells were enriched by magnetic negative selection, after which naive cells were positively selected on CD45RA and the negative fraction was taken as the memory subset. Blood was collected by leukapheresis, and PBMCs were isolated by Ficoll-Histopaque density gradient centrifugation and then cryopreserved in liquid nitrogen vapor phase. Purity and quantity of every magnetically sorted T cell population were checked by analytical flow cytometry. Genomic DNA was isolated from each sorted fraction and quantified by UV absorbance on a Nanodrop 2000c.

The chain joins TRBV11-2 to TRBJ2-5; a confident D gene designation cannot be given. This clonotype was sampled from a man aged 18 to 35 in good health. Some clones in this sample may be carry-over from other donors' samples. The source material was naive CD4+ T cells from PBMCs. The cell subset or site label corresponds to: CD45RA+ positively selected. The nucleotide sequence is TGTGCCAGCAGCTTATTTATCCAAGAGACCCAGTACTTC. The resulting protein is CASSLFIQETQYF.